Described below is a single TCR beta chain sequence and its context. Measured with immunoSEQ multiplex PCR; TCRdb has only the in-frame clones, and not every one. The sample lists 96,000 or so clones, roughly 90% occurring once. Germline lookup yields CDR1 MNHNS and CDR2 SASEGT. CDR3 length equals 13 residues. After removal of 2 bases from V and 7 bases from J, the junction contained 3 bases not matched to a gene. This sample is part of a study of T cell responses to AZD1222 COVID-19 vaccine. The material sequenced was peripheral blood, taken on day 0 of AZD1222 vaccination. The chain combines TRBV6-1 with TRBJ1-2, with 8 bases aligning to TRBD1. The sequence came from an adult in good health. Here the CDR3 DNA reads TGTGCCAGCAGTGAACAGGGGGCCGGTGGCTACACCTTC. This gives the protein CASSEQGAGGYTF.